Only a few counts were recorded for the clone carrying this T cell receptor (beta chain). Its target is unknown. The V and J ends lost 4 bases and 1 base, in that order; junction bases with no gene match: 3. The CDR3 is 14 residues long. Germline-derived CDR1 and CDR2 are LGHNA and YNFKEQ. From the 5' RACE reads, TCRdb called clonotypes with MiXCR, one entry per CDR3 protein. The table has a few hundred thousand distinct CDR3 sequences, approximately 4% seen once. This sample is drawn from a study of T cells after yellow fever vaccination. Findings and limits, study-wide: Clones that expanded after primary vaccination mostly reappeared after the booster (less than 98% CD4, roughly 87% CD8).

This sample comprised PBMCs, obtained 5 days after the yellow fever booster vaccination. The chain has TRBV4-2 and TRBJ1-2; TRBD1 matches 7 bases. The TCR originated in a man aged 18 to 29 who received the YFV17D yellow fever vaccine. The CDR3 DNA is TGTGCCAGCAGCCGCCGGGACAGTAACTATGGCTACACCTTC. This translates into CASSRRDSNYGYTF.